One and the same sample provided the 30 T cell receptor beta chains below, sequenced in a study of cytomegalovirus exposure and HLA in healthy donors. The PCR contained 60 Vbeta and 13 Jbeta primers. Measured with immunoSEQ multiplex PCR; TCRdb has only the in-frame clones, and not every one. The sample records some 140,000 clones, 80% being singletons. Sequences were obtained from PBMCs. The receptors shown here come from a man aged 30 to 45 in good health.

This clone was found a few times. Since a far larger clone is one base different, this is likely a read error. This same CDR3 is encoded by further DNA sequences in the sample. The chain employs TRBV6-5 and TRBJ2-1; 10 nucleotides align to TRBD2. This CDR3 has 16 amino acids. Trimming removed 2 bases from V and 7 bases from J; junction bases left unmatched: 8. Germline V gene sequence: CDR1 MNHEY, CDR2 SVGAGI. This CDR3 reads CASSYTEASGSNEQFF. CDR3 nucleotides: TGTGCCAGCAGTTACACAGAGGCTAGCGGGAGTAATGAGCAGTTCTTC.

This chain joins TRBV19 and TRBJ2-1; 12 bases line up with TRBD2. Germline CDR1 LNHDA, CDR2 SQIVND (reference sequence). CDR3 length: 14 residues. J lost 4 bases, V lost 6 bases, and 1 base had no gene match. CDR3 sequence (DNA): TGTGCCAGTAGAACTAGCGGGGGGTACAATGAGCAGTTCTTC. As protein: CASRTSGGYNEQFF.

J is TRBJ2-7 and V is TRBV4-3, with TRBD2 matching 8 bases. There are 16 residues in the CDR3. Trimming took 0 bases from V and 6 from J; bases not matched to a gene: 10. Germline CDR1 is LGHNA and CDR2 is YSLEER. The CDR3, as DNA: TGCGCCAGCAGCCAAGATTTCCCCTTAGCGGGAATCGAGCAGTACTTC. Translated, it gives CASSQDFPLAGIEQYF.

Remarks on this clone: This CDR3 is also generated by other DNA sequences in the sample. V gene TRBV5-1 combines with J gene TRBJ2-3; D might be TRBD2 (5 bases). Trimming removed 5 bases at V and 2 bases at J, with 12 bases between. Germline V CDR1 and CDR2: SGHRS, YFSETQ. This CDR3 has 14 residues. This chain's CDR3 is CASSPSGSTDTQYF. As DNA, the CDR3 is TGCGCCAGCAGTCCATCGGGGTCCACAGATACGCAGTATTTT.

The rearrangement joins TRBV27 to TRBJ2-3; 9 bases fit TRBD1. CDR1 MNHEY and CDR2 SMNVEV come from the germline V gene (reference sequence). V shed 4 bases, J shed 6 bases, and the junction held 11 bases outside the gene matches. This CDR3 region has 16 residues. The CDR3 coding sequence is TGTGCCAGCAGTTCCGGGAGTGGGACAGGGTTCGATACGCAGTATTTT. Translation: CASSSGSGTGFDTQYF.

This sequence joins TRBV7-3 and TRBJ2-5; TRBD1 might be the D (6 bases). V lost 5 bases and J 0 bases, leaving 7 bases between the germline ends. Per germline, CDR1 SGHTA and CDR2 FQGTGA. This CDR3 region has 13 residues. Written as DNA, the CDR3 is TGTGCCAGCAGCCGGGACAACCAAGAGACCCAGTACTTC. This translates into CASSRDNQETQYF.

This chain links TRBV18 with TRBJ2-7; D is perhaps TRBD1 (6 bases). CDR1 is KGHSH, CDR2 LQKENI, per germline. This CDR3 has 13 amino acids. The germline V and J ends were trimmed by 4 bases and 4 bases, with 11 bases remaining between them. The CDR3 region is CASSRDISYEQYF. The CDR3 coding sequence is TGTGCCAGCTCACGGGACATTTCTTACGAGCAGTACTTC. Variable domain in full (rest from reference TRBV18 and TRBJ2-7): NAGVMQNPRHLVRRRGQEARLRCSPMKGHSHVYWYRQLPEEGLKFMVYLQKENIIDESGMPKERFSAEFPKEGPSILRIQQVVRGDSAAYFCASSRDISYEQYFGPGTRLTVT.

This chain links TRBV25-1 with TRBJ2-1; 7 nucleotides align to TRBD2. The J segment lost 7 bases and the V segment lost 3 bases, leaving 9 bases of the junction unmatched. Germline-derived CDR1 and CDR2 are MGHDK and SYGVNS. The CDR3 contains 15 residues. As DNA, the CDR3 is TGTGCCAGCAGTGATTCGGGAGGCACTTGGAATGAGCAGTTCTTC. Protein sequence: CASSDSGGTWNEQFF.

The J gene is TRBJ2-7, the V gene TRBV9; 7 bases agree with TRBD2. CDR3 length: 15 residues. Looked up from germline, CDR1 is SGDLS and CDR2 is YYNGEE. J was trimmed by 4 bases and V by 0 bases; bases with no gene match: 7. CDR3 in amino acids: CASSVASGEVYEQYF. The CDR3 bases are TGTGCCAGCAGCGTAGCTAGCGGTGAAGTTTACGAGCAGTACTTC.

J is TRBJ1-2 and V is TRBV19, with D uncertain. V was pared by 5 bases and J by 0 bases, with 19 bases between. In germline, CDR1 is LNHDA, CDR2 SQIVND (reference sequence). The CDR3 spans 17 residues. CDR3 protein: CASSFRGEEKANYGYTF. The CDR3 coding sequence is TGTGCCAGTAGTTTCCGCGGGGAAGAGAAAGCTAACTATGGCTACACCTTC.

This clone was found a few times. The chain links TRBV21-1 to TRBJ2-7; TRBD2, the table's D call, was not compared with the DNA. TRBV21-1 is designated a pseudogene. The CDR3 covers 20 residues. This chain's CDR3 is CASSKVRLAGVGIAPYEQYF. CDR3 bases: TGTGCCAGCAGCAAAGTTCGGCTAGCGGGAGTCGGCATAGCCCCCTACGAGCAGTACTTC.

The rearrangement uses TRBV28 and TRBJ1-2, with no clear D. The V gene lost 8 bases and the J gene lost 7 bases, with 17 bases spanning the gap. Germline V gives CDR1 MDHEN, CDR2 SYDVKM. The CDR3 is 13 residues long. This chain's CDR3 is CASQASWVGGYTF. The CDR3, as DNA: TGTGCCAGCCAGGCCTCATGGGTTGGTGGCTACACCTTC.

This clone appeared a single time. This chain connects TRBV7-8 to TRBJ1-5; D perhaps matches TRBD1 (6 bases). Germline CDR1 SGHVS, CDR2 FQNEAQ. The CDR3 is 16 amino acids. V lost 2 bases, J lost 4 bases, and 15 bases lay in between. In DNA, the CDR3 is TGTGCCAGCAGCTTAAGGACGTACAGGGATAATCAGCCCCAGCATTTT. Its translation is CASSLRTYRDNQPQHF.

This rearrangement joins TRBV2 to TRBJ2-1; 12 bases align to TRBD2. V was clipped by 6 bases and J by 9 bases; unmatched bases: 6. CDR1 and CDR2 (germline): SNHLY, FYNNEI. CDR3 length equals 14 residues. The CDR3 is CASREGLAGSEQFF. CDR3 sequence (DNA): TGTGCCAGCAGGGAGGGACTAGCGGGCTCTGAGCAGTTCTTC.

The chain uses TRBV6-1 and TRBJ1-5, with D tentatively TRBD1 (6 bases). CDR1 and CDR2 from the germline V gene are MNHNS and SASEGT. V was trimmed by 4 bases and J by 2 bases, leaving 12 bases between them. The CDR3 loop spans 15 amino acids. CDR3 nucleotide sequence: TGTGCCAGCAGTGGGGGGCAGGTGGGCAATCAGCCCCAGCATTTT. It translates to CASSGGQVGNQPQHF.

The chain is built from TRBV5-1 and TRBJ2-1; 7 positions agree with TRBD1. With 4 bases clipped from V and 7 bases from J, the junction kept 11 bases outside the gene matches. The CDR3 extends over 15 amino acids. Germline V gene lookup returns CDR1 SGHRS and CDR2 YFSETQ. This CDR3 reads CASSLGQYTTNEQFF. DNA of the CDR3: TGCGCCAGCAGCCTGGGACAGTATACTACAAATGAGCAGTTCTTC.

The chain is built from TRBV25-1 and TRBJ1-6; TRBD1 might be the D (5 bases). From germline, CDR1 is MGHDK and CDR2 SYGVNS. Trimming cost V 2 bases and J 0 bases, with 8 bases left between them. CDR3 length equals 16 residues. The CDR3 coding sequence is TGTGCCAGCAGTGAAGTCGGGGGCTCCTATAATTCACCCCTCCACTTT. It codes for CASSEVGGSYNSPLHF. The entire variable domain, with the rest obtained from reference TRBV25-1 and TRBJ1-6, is as follows: EADIYQTPRYLVIGTGKKITLECSQTMGHDKMYWYQQDPGMELHLIHYSYGVNSTEKGDLSSESTVSRIRTEHFPLTLESARPSHTSQYLCASSEVGGSYNSPLHFGNGTRLTVT.

This CDR3 reads CASSLREGTSGRDTGELFF. CDR3 nucleotides: TGTGCCAGCAGCTTAAGAGAGGGGACTAGCGGGAGAGACACCGGGGAGCTGTTTTTT. The chain uses TRBV7-3 and TRBJ2-2, with 14 bases identical to TRBD2. Germline V gene data show CDR1 as SGHTA and CDR2 as FQGTGA. The length of the CDR3 is 19 residues. The V segment lost 1 base and the J segment 3 bases; nucleotides outside the gene matches: 7.

CDR3 sequence reads: CASGRGQGEQFF. CDR3 coding DNA: TGTGCTAGTGGCCGGGGACAGGGCGAGCAGTTCTTC. This chain uses TRBV12-5 with TRBJ2-1; 9 bases line up with TRBD1. CDR3 size: 12 residues. Germline loops: CDR1 LGHNT, CDR2 FRNRAP. V gave up 6 bases and J gave up 10 bases; unmatched junction bases: 4.

The chain has TRBV28 and TRBJ2-7; TRBD1 agrees at 9 bases. This CDR3 has 13 residues. Germline loops: CDR1 MDHEN, CDR2 SYDVKM. V lost 4 bases to trimming and J lost 7 bases; unmatched junction nucleotides: 5. CDR3: CASSSGQGGEQYF. The CDR3 DNA sequence: TGTGCCAGCAGTTCGGGACAGGGAGGTGAGCAGTACTTC.

The CDR3 protein is CASSIIQGVNTEAFF. The DNA of the CDR3 is TGTGCCAGCAGTATCATACAGGGTGTGAACACTGAAGCTTTCTTT. The chain recombines TRBV27 with TRBJ1-1; D is possibly TRBD1 (6 bases). Germline CDR1 is MNHEY and CDR2 is SMNVEV (reference sequence). CDR3 length: 15 residues. V dropped 5 bases and J dropped 0 bases, with 13 bases sitting between them.

This clone was found once. The chain uses TRBV7-9 and TRBJ2-1; perhaps TRBD1 as D (5 bases). V was clipped by 5 bases and J by 4 bases, with 12 bases between them. CDR1 and CDR2 (germline): SEHNR, FQNEAQ (reference sequence). This CDR3 spans 14 amino acids. CDR3: CASSPSGQYNEQFF. The CDR3 DNA reads TGTGCCAGCAGCCCGTCCGGACAATACAATGAGCAGTTCTTC.

V usage is TRBV19 and J usage is TRBJ1-4; possibly TRBD1 for D (5 bases). The germline V and J ends were trimmed by 7 bases and 5 bases, with 17 bases remaining between them. Germline V gene sequence: CDR1 LNHDA, CDR2 SQIVND (reference sequence). There are 15 residues in the CDR3. CDR3 sequence: CASNPIGGENEKLFF. CDR3 nucleotides: TGTGCCAGTAACCCCATTGGAGGGGAAAATGAAAAACTGTTTTTT.

The chain couples TRBV27 to TRBJ2-5; D unclear. Trimming removed 2 bases from V and 5 bases from J, with 15 bases in between. Germline V lookup: CDR1 MNHEY, CDR2 SMNVEV (reference sequence). The CDR3 loop spans 15 amino acids. DNA for the CDR3: TGTGCCAGCAGTTTAAGGCTGAGCAGCGCTGAGACCCAGTACTTC. It translates to CASSLRLSSAETQYF.

This chain links TRBV19 with TRBJ2-7, with D possibly TRBD2 on 6 matching bases. The CDR3 sequence is 16 residues long. Trimming removed 3 bases at V and 0 bases at J, with 15 bases between. Germline values: CDR1 LNHDA, CDR2 SQIVND (reference sequence). CDR3 sequence: CASSIGGALSSYEQYF. The DNA of the CDR3 is TGTGCCAGTAGTATCGGCGGGGCACTGAGCTCCTACGAGCAGTACTTC.

V and J are TRBV9 and TRBJ2-1, with 8 bases fitting TRBD1. The germline CDR1 and CDR2 sequences are SGDLS and YYNGEE. The CDR3 extends over 15 amino acids. J gave up 4 bases and V 3 bases, and 6 bases lay outside the gene matches. This CDR3 reads CASSAGDRLYNEQFF. CDR3 in DNA: TGTGCCAGCAGCGCGGGGGACAGGCTATACAATGAGCAGTTCTTC. The entire variable domain, with the rest obtained from reference TRBV9 and TRBJ2-1, is as follows: DSGVTQTPKHLITATGQRVTLRCSPRSGDLSVYWYQQSLDQGLQFLIQYYNGEERAKGNILERFSAQQFPDLHSELNLSSLELGDSALYFCASSAGDRLYNEQFFGPGTRLTVL.

Notes on this clone: The junction departs from the called germline gene at one end, perhaps through a read error. Here the CDR3 reads CASGEGRGRVPYEQYF. The DNA for the CDR3 is TGTGCCAGCGGTGAAGGCCGCGGGAGGGTCCCTTACGAGCAGTACTTC. The rearrangement uses TRBV6-1 and TRBJ2-7; TRBD2 aligns across 9 bases. There are 16 residues in the CDR3. Germline V CDR1 and CDR2: MNHNS, SASEGT.

The table lists this clone with a count of one. This sequence joins TRBV27 and TRBJ2-7; possible D gene TRBD1, 6 bases. CDR1 is MNHEY, CDR2 SMNVEV, per germline (reference sequence). The CDR3 length is 14 residues. Trimming cost V 7 bases and J 1 base, with 14 bases left between them. The CDR3 here is CASKYRDGSYEQYF. The CDR3 DNA sequence: TGTGCCAGCAAATACAGGGACGGGTCCTACGAGCAGTACTTC.

The chain couples TRBV15 to TRBJ1-1; D gene uncertain. V was pared by 0 bases and J by 8 bases, with 13 bases between. Germline V gives CDR1 LNHNV, CDR2 YYDKDF (reference sequence). The CDR3 extends over 14 amino acids. CDR3 protein: CATSREELRKEAFF. DNA of the CDR3: TGTGCCACCAGCAGAGAGGAACTACGGAAAGAAGCTTTCTTT.

The V gene is TRBV5-1, the J gene TRBJ2-3, with 8 bases matching TRBD2. V was pared by 3 bases and J by 5 bases, with 8 bases of the junction left unmatched. Germline CDR1 is SGHRS and CDR2 is YFSETQ. The CDR3 contains 15 residues. CDR3 region: CASSSRWREEDTQYF. The CDR3 region has the DNA TGCGCCAGCAGCTCCCGCTGGCGGGAGGAAGATACGCAGTATTTT.